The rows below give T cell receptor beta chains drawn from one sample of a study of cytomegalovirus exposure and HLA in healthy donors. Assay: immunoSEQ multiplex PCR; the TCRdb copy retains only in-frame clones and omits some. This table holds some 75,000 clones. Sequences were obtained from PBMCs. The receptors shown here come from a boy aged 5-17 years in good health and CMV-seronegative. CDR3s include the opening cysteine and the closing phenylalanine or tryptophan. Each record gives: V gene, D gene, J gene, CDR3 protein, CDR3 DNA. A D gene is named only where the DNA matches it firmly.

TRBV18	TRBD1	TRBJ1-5	CASSQTGGNQPQHF	TGTGCCAGCTCCCAGACAGGGGGCAATCAGCCCCAGCATTTT
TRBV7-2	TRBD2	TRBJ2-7	CASSGGGYEQYF	TGTGCCAGCAGCGGGGGGGGCTACGAGCAGTACTTC
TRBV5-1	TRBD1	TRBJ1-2	CASSPGQGGGYTF	TGCGCCAGCAGCCCGGGACAGGGCGGTGGCTACACCTTC
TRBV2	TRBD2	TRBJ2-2	CASNGASGNTGELFF	TGTGCCAGCAACGGGGCTAGCGGAAACACCGGGGAGCTGTTTTTT
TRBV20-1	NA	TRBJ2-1	CSAAPGNEQFF	TGCAGTGCTGCTCCGGGTAATGAGCAGTTCTTC
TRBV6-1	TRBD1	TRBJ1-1	CASSEQGAYTEAFF	TGTGCCAGCAGCGAGCAGGGGGCGTATACTGAAGCTTTCTTT
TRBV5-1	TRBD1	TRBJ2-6	CASSSLGQKWPGGANVLTF	TGCGCCAGCAGCTCTTTGGGACAGAAATGGCCGGGTGGGGCCAACGTCCTGACTTTC
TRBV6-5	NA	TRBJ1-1	CASSQNGGNTEAFF	TGTGCCAGCAGTCAAAACGGGGGGAACACTGAAGCTTTCTTT
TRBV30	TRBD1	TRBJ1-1	CAWSVIGTGEAFF	TGTGCCTGGAGTGTAATTGGGACAGGTGAAGCTTTCTTT
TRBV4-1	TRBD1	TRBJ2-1	CASSQVGGAGQADNEQFF	TGCGCCAGCAGCCAAGTAGGAGGGGCGGGACAGGCCGACAATGAGCAGTTCTTC
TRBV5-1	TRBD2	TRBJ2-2	CASSLAGDGELFF	TGCGCCAGCAGCCTAGCGGGGGACGGGGAGCTGTTTTTT
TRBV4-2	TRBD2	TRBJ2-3	CASSQDEASGTDTQYF	TGTGCCAGCAGCCAAGATGAGGCTAGCGGAACAGATACGCAGTATTTT
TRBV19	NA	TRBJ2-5	CASSSQAGTRRGETQYF	TGTGCCAGTAGCTCTCAAGCCGGGACTCGAAGGGGAGAGACCCAGTACTTC
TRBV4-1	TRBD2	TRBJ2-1	CASTGLAGGDNEQFF	TGCGCCAGCACCGGACTAGCGGGAGGCGACAATGAGCAGTTCTTC
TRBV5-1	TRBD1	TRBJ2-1	CASSEFPGGNEQFF	TGCGCCAGCAGCGAATTCCCAGGGGGCAATGAGCAGTTCTTC
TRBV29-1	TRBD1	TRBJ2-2	CSVSGGQLKNTGELFF	TGCAGCGTTTCAGGGGGACAGTTAAAGAACACCGGGGAGCTGTTTTTT
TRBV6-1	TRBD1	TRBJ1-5	CASRGQGSSNQPQHF	TGTGCCAGCAGGGGACAGGGGTCTAGCAATCAGCCCCAGCATTTT
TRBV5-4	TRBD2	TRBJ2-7	CASSAGLAPYEQYF	TGTGCCAGCAGCGCCGGACTAGCACCCTACGAGCAGTACTTC
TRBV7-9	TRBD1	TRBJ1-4	CASSYSPGQGAMVEKLFF	TGTGCCAGCAGCTATTCCCCGGGACAGGGGGCGATGGTTGAAAAACTGTTTTTT
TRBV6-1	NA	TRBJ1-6	CASSDTVSPLHF	TGTGCCAGCAGTGACACAGTTTCACCCCTCCACTTT
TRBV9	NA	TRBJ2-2	CASSVQGSNTGELFF	TGTGCCAGCAGCGTCCAGGGATCGAACACCGGGGAGCTGTTTTTT
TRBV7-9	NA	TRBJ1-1	CASSSGAQAFF	TGTGCCAGCAGCTCAGGGGCGCAAGCTTTCTTT
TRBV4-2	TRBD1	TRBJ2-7	CASSQVDRTGNSYEQYF	TGTGCCAGCAGCCAAGTTGACCGGACAGGGAATTCCTACGAGCAGTACTTC
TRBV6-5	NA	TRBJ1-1	CASSTTFRVAEAFF	TGTGCCAGCAGTACTACATTCCGTGTCGCTGAAGCTTTCTTT
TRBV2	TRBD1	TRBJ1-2	CASRLGTGDGYTF	TGTGCCAGCAGACTGGGGACAGGGGATGGCTACACCTTC
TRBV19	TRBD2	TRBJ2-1	CASSIRASGGNEQFF	TGTGCCAGTAGTATACGGGCTAGCGGGGGGAATGAGCAGTTCTTC
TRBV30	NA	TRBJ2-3	CAWSEGFTDTQYF	TGTGCCTGGAGTGAGGGGTTTACAGATACGCAGTATTTT
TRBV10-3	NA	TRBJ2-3	CAISESATDTQYF	TGTGCCATCAGTGAGTCGGCCACAGATACGCAGTATTTT
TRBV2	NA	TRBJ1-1	CASLSGEAFF	TGTGCCAGCCTGTCGGGTGAAGCTTTCTTT
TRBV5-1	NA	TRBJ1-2	CASRNTTGFGYTF	TGCGCCAGCAGAAACACAACAGGGTTTGGCTACACCTTC
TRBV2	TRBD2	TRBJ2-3	CASKRASGSTDTQYF	TGTGCCAGCAAGAGGGCTAGCGGGAGCACAGATACGCAGTATTTT
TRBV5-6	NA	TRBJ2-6	CASSLRDSGANVLTF	TGTGCCAGCAGCTTGCGGGACTCTGGGGCCAACGTCCTGACTTTC
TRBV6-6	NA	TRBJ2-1	CASSYPTARDNEQFF	TGTGCCAGCAGTTACCCTACAGCCCGTGACAATGAGCAGTTCTTC
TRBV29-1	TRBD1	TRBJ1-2	CSVSPPGQGNGYTF	TGCAGCGTTTCCCCCCCGGGACAGGGGAATGGCTACACCTTC
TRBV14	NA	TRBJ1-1	CASSQEEEEAFF	TGTGCCAGCAGCCAAGAAGAGGAAGAAGCTTTCTTT
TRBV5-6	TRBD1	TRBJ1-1	CASSLYGRGRNTEAFF	TGTGCCAGCAGCTTATATGGCAGGGGGCGTAACACTGAAGCTTTCTTT
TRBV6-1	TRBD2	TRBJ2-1	CASSEAGGYNEQFF	TGTGCCAGCAGTGAAGCGGGAGGGTACAATGAGCAGTTCTTC
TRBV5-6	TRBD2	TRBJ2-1	CASSSSSGSHEQFF	TGTGCCAGCAGCTCTTCTAGCGGGAGTCATGAGCAGTTCTTC
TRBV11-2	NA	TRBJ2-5	CASTIDQAGRQETQYF	TGTGCCAGCACCATCGACCAGGCCGGAAGGCAAGAGACCCAGTACTTC
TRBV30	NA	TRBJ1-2	CAWSGRGYGYTF	TGTGCCTGGAGTGGTCGCGGGTATGGCTACACCTTC
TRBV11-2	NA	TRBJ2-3	CASSLVGPDTQYF	TGTGCCAGCAGCTTAGTGGGGCCAGATACGCAGTATTTT